Following are 9 T cell receptor beta chains from one sample sequenced in a study of PD-1 blockade in classical Hodgkin lymphoma. Data came from immunoSEQ multiplex PCR; TCRdb stores just in-frame clones and leaves some out. Here the sample spans about 19,000 clones, approximately 73% being singletons. The time point denotes: cycle 4 day 1 (C4D1), after around six weeks of nivolumab. Brentuximab vedotin exposure varied among the patients, all of whom had relapsed after autologous stem cell transplantation. This sample comprised peripheral blood mononuclear cells (PBMCs), obtained before the fourth cycle of nivolumab. These receptor sequences come from a human donor with classical Hodgkin lymphoma.

This chain uses TRBV10-3 with TRBJ2-1; 7 bases are a match to TRBD1. The CDR3 has 12 residues. J gave up 9 bases and V 4 bases, and 3 bases lay outside the gene matches. CDR1 is ENHRY and CDR2 is SYGVKD in the germline V gene. The CDR3 bases are TGTGCCATCAGTGTCCCAGGGGGTGAGCAGTTCTTC. It yields the protein CAISVPGGEQFF.

The chain is built from TRBV6-6 and TRBJ1-5; D uncertain. CDR3 length: 15 residues. The V gene's germline CDR1 is MNHNY and CDR2 SVGAGI (reference sequence). V lost 2 bases, J lost 2 bases, and 10 bases lay in between. The CDR3 region is CASSYQPVGNQPQHF. The CDR3 DNA is TGTGCCAGCAGTTACCAGCCGGTTGGCAATCAGCCCCAGCATTTT.

CDR3 loop: CASSHRSFGNQPQHF. CDR3 coding DNA: TGCGCCAGCAGCCATAGGTCGTTTGGCAATCAGCCCCAGCATTTT. The chain employs TRBV4-1 and TRBJ1-5, with D unclear. Trimming stripped 3 bases from V and 2 bases from J, with 11 bases between. Germline-derived CDR1 and CDR2 are MGHRA and YSYEKL. The CDR3 runs 15 residues.

V is TRBV19 and J is TRBJ2-2, with D possibly matching TRBD1 (5 bases). The CDR3 covers 14 residues. Looked up from germline, CDR1 is LNHDA and CDR2 is SQIVND (reference sequence). Trimming cost V 9 bases and J 0 bases, with 11 bases left between them. CDR3 bases: TGTGCCAGCATGGGGCGGACGAACACCGGGGAGCTGTTTTTT. It is translated as CASMGRTNTGELFF.

The rearrangement joins TRBV18 to TRBJ1-3; 10 positions agree with TRBD1. The ends lost 3 bases at V and 2 bases at J; junction bases unmatched: 4. The CDR3 is made up of 16 amino acids. Looked up from germline, CDR1 is KGHSH and CDR2 is LQKENI. CDR3 protein: CASSPGTGATGNTIYF. In nucleotides, the CDR3 is TGTGCCAGCTCACCGGGGACAGGGGCAACTGGAAACACCATATATTTT.

This clone was observed once. The chain combines TRBV30 with TRBJ2-1; 9 nucleotides align to TRBD1. Losses at the gene ends were 5 bases for V and 9 bases for J; bases not matched to a gene: 14. This CDR3 is built from 15 residues. Germline V gene lookup returns CDR1 GTSNPN and CDR2 SVGIG (reference sequence). The CDR3 DNA is TGTGCCTGGGACACAGGGGGCGTGTTGAGCGGTGAGCAGTTCTTC. Translating it yields CAWDTGGVLSGEQFF.

V is TRBV20-1 and J is TRBJ1-1, with D unresolved. V lost 5 bases and J 5 bases, leaving 9 bases between the germline ends. Germline CDR1 DFQATT, CDR2 SNEGSKA (reference sequence). The CDR3 has 11 residues. DNA of the CDR3: TGCAGTGCTCCCGCTGGGACTGAAGCTTTCTTT. The encoded protein is CSAPAGTEAFF.

The genes are TRBV7-2 and TRBJ2-5, with 7 nucleotides matching TRBD2. This CDR3 contains 14 residues. The ends lost 5 bases at V and 4 bases at J; junction bases unmatched: 7. Germline CDR1 SGHTA, CDR2 FQGNSA. CDR3 in amino acids: CASSRPGGLETQYF. The CDR3 coding sequence is TGTGCCAGCAGCCGCCCGGGGGGACTAGAGACCCAGTACTTC.

This clone is a singleton in its sample. This chain links TRBV5-4 with TRBJ2-3, with TRBD1 as a possible D gene (6 bases). From germline, CDR1 is SGHNT and CDR2 YYREEE (reference sequence). Trimming removed 5 bases from V and 2 bases from J, with 15 bases in between. CDR3 length: 15 amino acids. CDR3 in amino acids: CASRQGTQFTDTQYF. CDR3 bases: TGTGCCAGCAGACAAGGGACACAATTCACAGATACGCAGTATTTT.